This is a list of T cell receptor beta chains from one sample in a study of blood T cell repertoires in COVID-19. This table comes from immunoSEQ multiplex PCR, and its TCRdb copy is limited to in-frame clones, with some not included. The sample holds about 52,000 clones, about 90% seen once. The sequencing input was peripheral blood. The source is a man older than 75 with active or convalescent COVID-19. Both conserved end residues are part of each CDR3. D genes are given only for firm matches. A row's size may be missing; if present it is once, few, many or a size class.

14 - TRBJ1-5 TRBV28 - CASIAGDFRQPQHF
18 - TRBJ2-2 TRBV3-1/TRBV3-2 TRBD2 CASSQGLAGDLNTGELFF
15 once TRBJ2-7 TRBV5-1 - CASSFGTSKAYEQYF
16 - TRBJ2-5 TRBV7-6 TRBD2 CASSLVTSGGEETQYF
14 - TRBJ2-5 TRBV27 TRBD2 CATKRGRRQETQYF
13 - TRBJ1-2 TRBV7-2 - CASSLAAGNGYTF
15 - TRBJ2-3 TRBV5-1 TRBD2 CASSGTKTSTDTQYF
16 - TRBJ2-5 TRBV5-1 TRBD1 CASSHQPGQGLETQYF
13 - TRBJ2-7 TRBV12-3/TRBV12-4 - CASRTTGEYEQYF
18 - TRBJ2-6 TRBV7-2 TRBD2 CASSLSGGGAPGANVLTF
16 - TRBJ2-7 TRBV19 TRBD1 CASSTIPGQGADEQYF
14 - TRBJ2-7 TRBV30 TRBD1 CAWRDRGRSYEQYF
15 - TRBJ2-2 TRBV30 - CAWSSQGAGTGELFF
15 - TRBJ2-3 TRBV7-8 - CASSSRGSDADTQYF
13 - TRBJ2-7 TRBV28 - CATLAHRPYEQYF
15 once TRBJ2-3 TRBV5-8 - CASSFGVRGTDTQYF
15 once TRBJ1-4 TRBV5-1 TRBD1 CASSLGDRGGEKLFF
16 - TRBJ2-3 TRBV4-3 TRBD2 CASSLTSGRPTDTQYF
15 - TRBJ2-1 TRBV18 TRBD2 CASSPQSGAYNEQFF
14 - TRBJ1-5 TRBV18 TRBD1 CASSPSQGDQPQHF
19 - TRBJ1-6 TRBV28 TRBD1 CAIPRDRRVFSSYNSPLHF
16 - TRBJ2-3 TRBV5-1 TRBD2 CASSLGLAGSTDTQYF
14 - TRBJ1-2 TRBV14 - CASSQVRGAGGYTF
12 - TRBJ2-3 TRBV7-3 - CASSLDRGTQYF
13 - TRBJ2-7 TRBV10-3 - CAISGLTGEEQYF
15 - TRBJ2-4 TRBV11-2 - CASSLAGRVWDIQYF
13 - TRBJ1-2 TRBV7-6 - CASSLSGEYGYTF
14 - TRBJ1-6 TRBV5-1 - CASSLDNVRSPLHF
14 - TRBJ2-1 TRBV5-1 TRBD1 CASSLLDREHEQFF
11 - TRBJ2-7 TRBV30 - CAWRLHYEQYF
14 - TRBJ1-5 TRBV4-3 - CASSQDPIQQPQHF
15 - TRBJ1-1 TRBV4-2 TRBD1 CASSRLGQGVGEAFF
16 - TRBJ2-3 TRBV28 - CASTTDRFRYPDTQYF
17 - TRBJ1-4 TRBV30 - CAWTRTTYSATNEKLFF
17 - TRBJ1-5 TRBV6-2/TRBV6-3 - CASSYEYAGDLNQPQHF
13 - TRBJ1-2 TRBV29-1 TRBD1 CSVEDSTGFGYTF
16 - TRBJ1-1 TRBV18 - CASSLNSVLMNTEAFF
14 - TRBJ1-6 TRBV5-4 TRBD1 CASSLDRGNSPLHF
18 - TRBJ2-3 TRBV24-1 - CATSDLGLADSSTDTQYF
16 - TRBJ1-5 TRBV20-1 - CSASRADPGGNQPQHF
13 - TRBJ1-2 TRBV28 - CASSLKGYYGYTF
15 - TRBJ2-7 TRBV6-2/TRBV6-3 TRBD1 CASSYPKGADYEQYF
12 - TRBJ1-3 TRBV9 - CASSPRGNTIYF
16 - TRBJ2-7 TRBV7-2 TRBD1 CASSFSLGAGGIEQYF
14 - TRBJ2-5 TRBV5-1 - CASSLAGPQETQYF
15 - TRBJ2-5 TRBV18 - CASSPQGQGGETQYF
13 once TRBJ2-7 TRBV28 TRBD1 CASGTGARYEQYF
13 once TRBJ1-1 TRBV7-2 - CASSSTGSFEAFF
15 once TRBJ2-5 TRBV4-1 TRBD2 CASSQTGLDQETQYF
15 - TRBJ2-7 TRBV5-1 TRBD1 CASSFQGASSYEQYF